A selection of T cell receptor beta chains follows, all from one sample in a study of cytomegalovirus exposure and HLA in healthy donors. The table came from immunoSEQ multiplex PCR; TCRdb's copy has only in-frame clones and leaves some out. In the table there are about 140,000 clones, about four fifths of which are singletons. The sequencing input was PBMCs. These receptors were taken from a young man in good health and CMV-seropositive. Both conserved end residues are part of each CDR3. The D gene is left open where the match is weak. Clone size is not always given. Where it is, it says once, few, many or a class for expanded clones.

abundance: once; v_gene: TRBV19; d_gene: TRBD1; j_gene: TRBJ1-2; CDR3aa: CASSISTDRTGSNYGYTF; CDR3nt: TGTGCCAGTAGTATTTCGACCGACCGGACAGGGAGTAACTATGGCTACACCTTC
abundance: NA; v_gene: TRBV28; d_gene: TRBD1; j_gene: TRBJ1-2; CDR3aa: CASSGQADYGYTF; CDR3nt: TGTGCCAGCAGTGGACAGGCCGACTATGGCTACACCTTC
abundance: NA; v_gene: TRBV15; d_gene: NA; j_gene: TRBJ2-3; CDR3aa: CATSQMGETDTQYF; CDR3nt: TGTGCCACCAGCCAGATGGGAGAGACAGATACGCAGTATTTT
abundance: few; v_gene: TRBV6-5; d_gene: TRBD1; j_gene: TRBJ1-5; CDR3aa: CASSYGQGPNQPQHF; CDR3nt: TGTGCCAGCAGCTATGGACAGGGGCCGAATCAGCCCCAGCATTTT
abundance: NA; v_gene: TRBV25-1; d_gene: TRBD1; j_gene: TRBJ2-1; CDR3aa: CASSDRDRGHSSYNEQFF; CDR3nt: TGTGCCAGCAGTGACAGGGACAGGGGGCATAGCTCCTACAATGAGCAGTTCTTC
abundance: NA; v_gene: TRBV28; d_gene: NA; j_gene: TRBJ2-1; CDR3aa: CASSLSGASSYNEQFF; CDR3nt: TGTGCCAGCAGTTTAAGTGGCGCTAGCTCCTACAATGAGCAGTTCTTC
abundance: NA; v_gene: TRBV7-9; d_gene: NA; j_gene: TRBJ1-1; CDR3aa: CASSPTQLFEAFF; CDR3nt: TGTGCCAGCAGCCCGACTCAACTATTTGAAGCTTTCTTT
abundance: NA; v_gene: TRBV5-1; d_gene: NA; j_gene: TRBJ1-3; CDR3aa: CASSLDISGNTIYF; CDR3nt: TGCGCCAGCAGCTTGGACATCTCTGGAAACACCATATATTTT
abundance: NA; v_gene: TRBV7-9; d_gene: TRBD1; j_gene: TRBJ1-1; CDR3aa: CASSGQGILNTEAFF; CDR3nt: TGTGCCAGCAGCGGACAGGGGATCTTGAACACTGAAGCTTTCTTT
abundance: NA; v_gene: TRBV27; d_gene: TRBD2; j_gene: TRBJ2-7; CDR3aa: CASSFSGLIYEQYF; CDR3nt: TGTGCCAGCAGTTTTAGCGGGTTGATATACGAGCAGTACTTC
abundance: NA; v_gene: TRBV10-3; d_gene: NA; j_gene: TRBJ2-3; CDR3aa: CAISARGAGHSTDTQYF; CDR3nt: TGTGCCATCAGTGCCAGGGGGGCGGGCCACTCCACAGATACGCAGTATTTT
abundance: NA; v_gene: TRBV6-6; d_gene: TRBD2; j_gene: TRBJ2-2; CDR3aa: CASTPRAGAGTGELFF; CDR3nt: TGTGCCAGCACCCCGAGGGCGGGAGCGGGCACCGGGGAGCTGTTTTTT
abundance: NA; v_gene: TRBV29-1; d_gene: TRBD2; j_gene: TRBJ2-1; CDR3aa: CSVFTAGAEYNEQFF; CDR3nt: TGCAGCGTTTTCACAGCGGGAGCGGAATACAATGAGCAGTTCTTC
abundance: few; v_gene: TRBV6-6; d_gene: TRBD1; j_gene: TRBJ1-4; CDR3aa: CASSLPGTGDEKLFF; CDR3nt: TGTGCCAGCAGCCTTCCCGGGACAGGGGATGAAAAACTGTTTTTT
abundance: once; v_gene: TRBV2; d_gene: NA; j_gene: TRBJ1-1; CDR3aa: CASSTAGVGAEAFF; CDR3nt: TGTGCCAGCAGTACCGCGGGGGTCGGGGCTGAAGCTTTCTTT
abundance: NA; v_gene: TRBV15; d_gene: NA; j_gene: TRBJ1-4; CDR3aa: CATSRTRQSNEKLFF; CDR3nt: TGTGCCACCAGCAGGACCAGACAGAGTAATGAAAAACTGTTTTTT
abundance: NA; v_gene: TRBV4-1; d_gene: NA; j_gene: TRBJ1-6; CDR3aa: CASSQSTWDNSPLHF; CDR3nt: TGCGCCAGCAGCCAATCGACATGGGATAATTCACCCCTCCACTTT
abundance: NA; v_gene: TRBV4-1; d_gene: TRBD1; j_gene: TRBJ1-1; CDR3aa: CASSQDGVRTGGAEAFF; CDR3nt: TGCGCCAGCAGCCAAGATGGGGTCCGGACAGGCGGGGCTGAAGCTTTCTTT
abundance: NA; v_gene: TRBV19; d_gene: NA; j_gene: TRBJ1-3; CDR3aa: CASSTEARASGNTIYF; CDR3nt: TGTGCCAGTAGTACTGAGGCCCGCGCCTCTGGAAACACCATATATTTT
abundance: NA; v_gene: TRBV9; d_gene: NA; j_gene: TRBJ2-4; CDR3aa: CASSDSRDLKNIQYF; CDR3nt: TGTGCCAGCAGCGACAGCCGGGATCTAAAAAACATTCAGTACTTC
abundance: NA; v_gene: TRBV27; d_gene: NA; j_gene: TRBJ1-2; CDR3aa: CASKFAGSRFYGYTF; CDR3nt: TGTGCCAGCAAGTTCGCGGGCAGTCGGTTCTATGGCTACACCTTC
abundance: NA; v_gene: TRBV28; d_gene: NA; j_gene: TRBJ2-7; CDR3aa: CARSGTTTYEQYF; CDR3nt: TGTGCCCGCTCCGGGACAACGACCTACGAGCAGTACTTC
abundance: NA; v_gene: TRBV10-3; d_gene: TRBD1; j_gene: TRBJ1-1; CDR3aa: CAISVDRVTEAFF; CDR3nt: TGTGCCATCAGCGTAGACAGGGTTACTGAAGCTTTCTTT
abundance: NA; v_gene: TRBV18; d_gene: NA; j_gene: TRBJ1-1; CDR3aa: CASSQNTEAFF; CDR3nt: TGTGCCAGCTCCCAGAACACTGAAGCTTTCTTT
abundance: NA; v_gene: TRBV28; d_gene: NA; j_gene: TRBJ1-5; CDR3aa: CASSPPRVYSNQPQHF; CDR3nt: TGTGCCAGCAGCCCCCCCCGGGTTTATAGCAATCAGCCCCAGCATTTT
abundance: NA; v_gene: TRBV6-4; d_gene: NA; j_gene: TRBJ2-1; CDR3aa: CASSRTRDYNEQFF; CDR3nt: TGTGCCAGCAGCCGGACGCGGGACTACAATGAGCAGTTCTTC
abundance: NA; v_gene: TRBV30; d_gene: TRBD1; j_gene: TRBJ1-2; CDR3aa: CAWSVSARQGSSYYGYTF; CDR3nt: TGTGCCTGGAGTGTATCAGCGAGACAGGGGAGCTCCTACTATGGCTACACCTTC
abundance: NA; v_gene: TRBV19; d_gene: TRBD2; j_gene: TRBJ2-1; CDR3aa: CASSFSWGGEQFF; CDR3nt: TGTGCCAGTAGTTTCTCCTGGGGGGGTGAGCAGTTCTTC
abundance: NA; v_gene: TRBV28; d_gene: NA; j_gene: TRBJ2-7; CDR3aa: CASSLELLSEQYF; CDR3nt: TGTGCCAGCAGTTTGGAGTTGCTCTCCGAGCAGTACTTC